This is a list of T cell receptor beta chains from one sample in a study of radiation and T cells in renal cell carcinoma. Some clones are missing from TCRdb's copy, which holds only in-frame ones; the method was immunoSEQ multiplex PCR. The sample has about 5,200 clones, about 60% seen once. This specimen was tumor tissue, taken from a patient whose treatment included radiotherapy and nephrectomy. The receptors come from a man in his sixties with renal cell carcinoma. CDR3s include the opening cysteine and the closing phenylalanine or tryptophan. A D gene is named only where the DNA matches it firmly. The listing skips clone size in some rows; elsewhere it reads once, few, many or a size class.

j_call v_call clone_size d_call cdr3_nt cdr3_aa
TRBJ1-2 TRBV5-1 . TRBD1 TGCGCCAGCAGCTTGCAGACAGGGCAGGCCTATGGCTACACCTTC CASSLQTGQAYGYTF
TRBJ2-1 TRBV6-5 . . TGTGCCAGCATCCAAGGAGGTTTCTACAATGAGCAGTTCTTC CASIQGGFYNEQFF
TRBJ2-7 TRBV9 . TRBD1 TGTGCCAGCAGAAAGGACAGGGCCAACGTCTACGAGCAGTACTTC CASRKDRANVYEQYF
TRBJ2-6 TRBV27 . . TGTGCCAGCAGTTTATTTGGTGCCGGCTCTGGGGCCAACGTCCTGACTTTC CASSLFGAGSGANVLTF
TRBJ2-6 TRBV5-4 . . TGTGCCAGCAGCCGGTTGAGCTCTGGGGCCAACGTCCTGACTTTC CASSRLSSGANVLTF
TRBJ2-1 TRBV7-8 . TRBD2 TGTGCCAGCAGCCTATACCTTTTCGACGGTCCGTGGGGGGGGCAGTTCTTC CASSLYLFDGPWGGQFF
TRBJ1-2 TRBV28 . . TGTGCCAGCAGTTTAAGCCGGGGATCTGGCTACACCTTC CASSLSRGSGYTF
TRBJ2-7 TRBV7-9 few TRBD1 TGTGCCAGCAGCTTAGCGTCGGGACAGGGCGAGCAGTACTTC CASSLASGQGEQYF
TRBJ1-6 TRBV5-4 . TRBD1 TGTGCCAGCAGCTCGTCCGGGACAGGACCTTATTCACCCCTCCACTTT CASSSSGTGPYSPLHF
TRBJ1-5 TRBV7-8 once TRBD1 TGTGCCAGCAGCCCGACCCGCGACAGGGGTCAACAGCCCCAGCATTTT CASSPTRDRGQQPQHF
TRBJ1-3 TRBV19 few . TGTGCCAGTACCCGGGAAAAACTTGGAAACACCATATATTTT CASTREKLGNTIYF
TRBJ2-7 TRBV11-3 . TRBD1 TGTGCCAGCAGCCCACCAGGGGGCCGCGAGCAGTACTTC CASSPPGGREQYF
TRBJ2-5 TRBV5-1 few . TGCGCCAGCAGCATCCCGGAGAGTGGGGAGACCCAGTACTTC CASSIPESGETQYF
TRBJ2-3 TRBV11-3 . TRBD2 TGTGCCAGCAGCCCAGGACTAGCGGAGGGGACTAGCACAGATACGCAGTATTTT CASSPGLAEGTSTDTQYF